The subject of this entry is one TCR beta chain. The antigen remains unidentified. Some second doses came at about 4 weeks and others at about 12 weeks; these were pooled. Assay: immunoSEQ multiplex PCR; the TCRdb copy retains only in-frame clones and omits some. The repertoire holds 150,000 to 200,000 clones, with just over 90% as singletons. The data belong to a study of T cell responses to AZD1222 COVID-19 vaccine. Study-wide findings and caveats: Repertoire sampling occurred only after the peak T cell response. Baseline serostatus was positive in only six AZD1222 recipients. Close to half of all spike-specific TCRs reportedly target regions of the variants that are unmutated.

The CDR3 contains 15 residues. Trimming pared 5 bases from V and 8 bases from J, leaving 19 bases between. CDR1 is SGHRS, CDR2 YFSETQ, per germline. The V call is TRBV5-1, the J call TRBJ1-4; maybe TRBD1 (6 bases). The sequenced sample was peripheral blood, obtained 28 days after the second AZD1222 dose. The receptor was derived from an adult who received the AZD1222 COVID-19 vaccine. The CDR3 region has the DNA TGCGCCAGCAGACCCGACACAGCCCAGGGGGAAAAACTGTTTTTT. This gives the protein CASRPDTAQGEKLFF.